This TCR beta chain was sequenced in a study of T cell responses to AZD1222 COVID-19 vaccine. Measured with immunoSEQ multiplex PCR; TCRdb has only the in-frame clones, and not every one. The table includes tens of thousands of clones, 89% detected once. This clone occurred a few times. Its antigen is not identified. The germline CDR1 and CDR2 sequences are SGHTA and FQGNSA. The CDR3 covers 16 residues. Trimming removed 2 bases from V and 4 bases from J; junction bases left unmatched: 3. The study's findings and limits: Clonal diversity was possibly underestimated; the donors were predominantly white British and more often female. At study baseline, merely more than 5 AZD1222 recipients were seropositive. CD4 TCRs covered the whole spike, strongest at regions 160-218 and 743-854.

The receptor was isolated from an adult who received the AZD1222 COVID-19 vaccine. The gene calls are TRBV7-2 and TRBJ2-5, with 14 bases fitting TRBD2. Sequenced material: peripheral blood, taken 28 days after the second AZD1222 dose. CDR3 loop: CASSLSGTSGGETQYF. In DNA, the CDR3 is TGTGCCAGCAGCTTATCGGGGACTAGCGGGGGAGAGACCCAGTACTTC.